These T cell receptor beta chains were read from a single sample in a study of T cell changes during pregnancy in multiple sclerosis. Assay: immunoSEQ multiplex PCR; the TCRdb copy retains only in-frame clones and omits some. The sample has 40,000 to 50,000 clones, approximately 94% seen once. This specimen consisted of CD4+ T cells from peripheral blood mononuclear cells, obtained in the third trimester of pregnancy. Receptors were obtained from a female donor with multiple sclerosis, enrolled in a pregnancy study. Both conserved end residues are part of each CDR3. D genes are given only for firm matches. Clone size is shown for a subset of rows, as once, few, many or a class of expanded clone.

>TRBV27|TRBD2|TRBJ2-3|.
TGTGCCAGCAGTCTGGGGGTGGCTAGCGGGGGCCTTTCTGGTACGCAGTATTTT
CASSLGVASGGLSGTQYF
>TRBV2|TRBD1|TRBJ2-7|.
TGTGCCAGCCTTTACAGACAGGGGCCCTACGAGCAGTACTTC
CASLYRQGPYEQYF
>TRBV9|.|TRBJ1-1|.
TGTGCCAGCAGCGTTAGTGCGGTCAACACTGAAGCTTTCTTT
CASSVSAVNTEAFF
>TRBV28|TRBD2|TRBJ2-1|.
TGTGCCAGCGGCACTAGCGGGAGCTCCTACAATGAGCAGTTCTTC
CASGTSGSSYNEQFF
>TRBV14|TRBD1|TRBJ2-3|.
TGTGCCAGCAGCCGCTGGACAGGGGGCTTCGCAGATACGCAGTATTTT
CASSRWTGGFADTQYF
>TRBV12-5|TRBD2|TRBJ2-7|.
TGTGCTAGTGGTTCCCAGCGGGGGATCTCCTACGAGCAGTACTTC
CASGSQRGISYEQYF
>TRBV7-3|.|TRBJ1-5|.
TGTGCCAGCAGTTTAACCCCGGGGGATCAGCCCCAGCATTTT
CASSLTPGDQPQHF
>TRBV28|TRBD2|TRBJ2-2|.
TGTGCCACTACTAGACAGGGTTCCTTCGAACTAGCGGGAGACGGGGAGCTGTTTTTT
CATTRQGSFELAGDGELFF
>TRBV18|.|TRBJ2-3|.
TGTGCCAGCTCACCCCTAGATGGCCATACGCAGTATTTT
CASSPLDGHTQYF
>TRBV5-1|TRBD1|TRBJ2-1|.
TGCGCCAGCAGCTTTCTCCTGACAGGGAACTACAATGAGCAGTTCTTC
CASSFLLTGNYNEQFF
>TRBV5-6|.|TRBJ2-1|.
TGTGCCAGCAGCTTGGAGGTTAGCAGTTACAATGAGCAGTTCTTC
CASSLEVSSYNEQFF
>TRBV28|.|TRBJ1-5|.
TGTGCCAGCAGTTCACAGGGTACGTATCAGCCCCAGCATTTT
CASSSQGTYQPQHF
>TRBV7-9|.|TRBJ1-5|.
TGTGCCAGCAGCTTGAACCAGGGGCAGCCCCAGCATTTT
CASSLNQGQPQHF
>TRBV19|.|TRBJ2-7|.
TGTGCCAGTAGTACCATGACAGGTTCCTACGAGCAGTACTTC
CASSTMTGSYEQYF
>TRBV6-1|TRBD1|TRBJ1-2|.
TGTGCCAGCAGTGTTGGACAGGCTTTTGGGAATGGCTACACCTTC
CASSVGQAFGNGYTF
>TRBV13|.|TRBJ2-3|once
TGTGCCAGCAGCGTACAGGATACGCAGTATTTT
CASSVQDTQYF
>TRBV5-6|TRBD1|TRBJ2-7|.
TGTGCCAGCAGCCCGGGACAGGTAATCTTCTACGAGCAGTACTTC
CASSPGQVIFYEQYF
>TRBV5-1|.|TRBJ1-5|.
TGCGCCAGCAGCTTGGATGGGGGGGTACAGCCCCAGCATTTT
CASSLDGGVQPQHF
>TRBV19|.|TRBJ2-5|.
TGTGCCAGTAGTAGGCGGGCCCAAGAGACCCAGTACTTC
CASSRRAQETQYF
>TRBV7-9|.|TRBJ2-7|.
TGTGCCAGCAGCTTAGGGGCGAACTCCTACGAGCAGTACTTC
CASSLGANSYEQYF
>TRBV30|TRBD2|TRBJ2-7|.
TGTGCCTGGAGTGAAGGAAGCGGGGCCTACGAGCAGTACTTC
CAWSEGSGAYEQYF
>TRBV2|.|TRBJ2-3|.
TGTGCCAGCAAGGACACCACAGATACGCAGTATTTT
CASKDTTDTQYF
>TRBV9|.|TRBJ1-3|.
TGTGCCAGCAGCCCACTCGGGGGGGCGAGTACTGGAAACACCATATATTTT
CASSPLGGASTGNTIYF
>TRBV5-1|TRBD1|TRBJ1-6|.
TGCGCCAGCAGCTTGGAGGGACAGGGGGCCTATAATTCACCCCTCCACTTT
CASSLEGQGAYNSPLHF
>TRBV10-1|TRBD1|TRBJ1-2|.
TGCGCCAGCAGTGGCCAAAGAGACAGGGGGAAATTTAACTATGGCTACACCTTC
CASSGQRDRGKFNYGYTF
>TRBV2|.|TRBJ2-5|once
TGTGCCAGCAGTGATGCTAGTTTCTTTGTCAGCTTACAAGAGACCCAGTACTTC
CASSDASFFVSLQETQYF
>TRBV6-1|.|TRBJ2-2|.
TGTGCCAGCAGTGCTACGAACGGAGGTCCCGGGGAGCTGTTTTTT
CASSATNGGPGELFF
>TRBV7-8|TRBD2|TRBJ2-7|.
TGTGCCAGCAGCTTTGAACTAGCGGGCTACGAGCAGTACTTC
CASSFELAGYEQYF
>TRBV18|TRBD1|TRBJ2-7|.
TGTGCCAGCTCACCCCGGACAGGGGGCTACGAGCAGTACTTC
CASSPRTGGYEQYF
>TRBV4-3|TRBD1|TRBJ1-5|.
TGCGCCAGCAGCCAAGACGGCGGACAGGGTGGTCAGCCCCAGCATTTT
CASSQDGGQGGQPQHF
>TRBV7-3|.|TRBJ1-5|.
TGTGCCAGCAGCTTAAAATCTGTGACAGACAATCAGCCCCAGCATTTT
CASSLKSVTDNQPQHF
>TRBV2|.|TRBJ1-6|.
TGTGCCAGCAGTCCCCCACGAGTCTATAATTCACCCCTCCACTTT
CASSPPRVYNSPLHF
>TRBV7-2|TRBD1|TRBJ2-7|.
TGTGCCAGCAGCCCCTCGACAGGGGGCTACGAGCAGTACTTC
CASSPSTGGYEQYF
>TRBV18|TRBD1|TRBJ2-1|once
TGTGCCAGCTCACCATTCAAGGACAGGCCCACCCAAAACTTGTTCTTC
CASSPFKDRPTQNLFF
>TRBV18|TRBD2|TRBJ2-2|.
TGTGCCAGCTCACCAGCCGGGACTAGCGGGAGTAGGTCCGGGGAGCTGTTTTTT
CASSPAGTSGSRSGELFF
>TRBV6-5|.|TRBJ2-4|.
TGTGCCAGCTCTGGGGCAGGGGTCAATTGGGACATTCAGTACTTC
CASSGAGVNWDIQYF
>TRBV6-6|TRBD2|TRBJ2-5|.
TGTGCCAGCAGGAAAGGGACTAGCGGGCCCCAGGGGACCCAGTACTTC
CASRKGTSGPQGTQYF
>TRBV7-6|TRBD2|TRBJ2-3|.
TGTGCCAGCAGCTCGCAGCGTACAAGCGGGGCAGATACGCAGTATTTT
CASSSQRTSGADTQYF
>TRBV7-9|.|TRBJ2-7|.
TGTGCCAGCAGCTTAGCGCCAGGGGCCTCCTACGAGCAGTACTTC
CASSLAPGASYEQYF
>TRBV30|.|TRBJ1-5|few
TGTGCCTGGAGTCCCCAATTGAGTCAGCCCCAGCATTTT
CAWSPQLSQPQHF